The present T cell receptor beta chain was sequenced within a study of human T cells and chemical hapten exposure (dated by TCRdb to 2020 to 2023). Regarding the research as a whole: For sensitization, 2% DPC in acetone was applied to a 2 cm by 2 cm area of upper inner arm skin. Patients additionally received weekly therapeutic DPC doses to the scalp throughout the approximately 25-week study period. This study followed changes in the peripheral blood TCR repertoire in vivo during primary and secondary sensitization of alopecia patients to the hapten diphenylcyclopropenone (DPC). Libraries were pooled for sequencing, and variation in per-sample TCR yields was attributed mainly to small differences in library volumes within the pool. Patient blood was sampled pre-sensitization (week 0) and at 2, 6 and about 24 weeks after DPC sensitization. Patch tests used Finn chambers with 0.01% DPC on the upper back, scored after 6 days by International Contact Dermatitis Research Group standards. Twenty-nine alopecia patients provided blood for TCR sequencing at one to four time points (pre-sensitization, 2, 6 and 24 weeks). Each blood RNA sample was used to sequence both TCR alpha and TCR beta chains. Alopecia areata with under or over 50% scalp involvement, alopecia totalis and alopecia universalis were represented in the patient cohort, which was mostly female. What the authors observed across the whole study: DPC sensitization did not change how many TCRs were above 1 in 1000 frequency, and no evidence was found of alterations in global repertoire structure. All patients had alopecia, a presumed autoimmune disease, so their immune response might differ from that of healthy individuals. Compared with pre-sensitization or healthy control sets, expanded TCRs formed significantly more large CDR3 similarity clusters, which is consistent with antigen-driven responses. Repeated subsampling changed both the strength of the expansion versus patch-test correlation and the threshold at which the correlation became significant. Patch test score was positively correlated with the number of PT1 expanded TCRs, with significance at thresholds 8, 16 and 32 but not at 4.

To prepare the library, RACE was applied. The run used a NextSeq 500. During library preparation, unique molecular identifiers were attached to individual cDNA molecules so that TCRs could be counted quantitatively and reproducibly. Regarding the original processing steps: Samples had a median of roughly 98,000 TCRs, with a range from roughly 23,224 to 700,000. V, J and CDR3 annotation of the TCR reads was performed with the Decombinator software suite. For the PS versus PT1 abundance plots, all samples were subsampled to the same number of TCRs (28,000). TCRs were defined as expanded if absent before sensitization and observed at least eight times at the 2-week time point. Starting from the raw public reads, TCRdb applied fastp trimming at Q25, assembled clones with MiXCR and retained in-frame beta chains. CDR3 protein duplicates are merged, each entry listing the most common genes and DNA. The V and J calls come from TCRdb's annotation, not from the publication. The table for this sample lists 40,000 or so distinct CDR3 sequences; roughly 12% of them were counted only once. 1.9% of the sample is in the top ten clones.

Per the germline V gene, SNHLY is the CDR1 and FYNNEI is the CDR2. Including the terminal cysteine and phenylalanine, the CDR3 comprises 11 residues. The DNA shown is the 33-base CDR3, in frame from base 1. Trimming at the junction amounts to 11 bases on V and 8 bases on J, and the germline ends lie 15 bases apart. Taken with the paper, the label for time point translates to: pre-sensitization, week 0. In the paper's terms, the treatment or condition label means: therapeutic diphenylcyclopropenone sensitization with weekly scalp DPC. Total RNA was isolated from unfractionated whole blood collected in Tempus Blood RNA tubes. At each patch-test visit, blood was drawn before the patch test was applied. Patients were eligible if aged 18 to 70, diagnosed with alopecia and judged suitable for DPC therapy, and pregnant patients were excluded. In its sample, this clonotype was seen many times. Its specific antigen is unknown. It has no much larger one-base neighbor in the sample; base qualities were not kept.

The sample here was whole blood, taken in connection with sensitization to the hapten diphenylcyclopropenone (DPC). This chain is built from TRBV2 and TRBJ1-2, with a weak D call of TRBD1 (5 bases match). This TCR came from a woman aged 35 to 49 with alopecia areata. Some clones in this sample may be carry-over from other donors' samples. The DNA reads TGTGCCGGCCGGGACCTGCGGGGCTACACCTTC. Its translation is CAGRDLRGYTF.